This section outlines one T cell receptor (beta chain) sequence together with its context. Its antigen has not been determined. No base quality information exists; no much larger clone differs at one position. The CDR3 regions of human TCRbeta chains were analyzed by immunosequencing. The authors processed their data as follows. TCRs in the repertoires were matched against a reference library of SARS-CoV-2-specific TCRs that had been generated with the MIRA antigen-specificity platform. Breadth was defined as the fraction of unique TCRs that were SARS-CoV-2-associated. Depth was defined as the fraction of total T cells that were SARS-CoV-2-associated. Using the MIRA data, each spike-specific TCR was assigned both to the spike region to which the TCR was reactive and to a CD4 or CD8 class. Log10-transformed breadth and depth values were compared by one-way ANOVA with Sidak's multiple comparisons tests. The table comes from immuneACCESS by way of TCRdb, which keeps in-frame sequences with V and J called. Part of the clones is missing from these tables; in studies checked, under half for an unresolved V gene and the rest for unknown reasons. V and J calls and clone size are as listed in that table; D and trimming were resolved from the DNA. The sample contains 120,000 or so clones, about 90% of them found a single time. Of the sample, more than 9% falls within the top ten clones.

This specimen belongs to a study of T cell responses to AZD1222 COVID-19 vaccine (dated by TCRdb to the early 2020s). For context, the study as a whole: AZD1222 recipients whose second dose came at about 4 weeks and those whose second dose came at about 12 weeks were combined into one group, since spike-specific TCR depth and breadth did not differ between the two schedules. A total of approximately 230 trial participants underwent TCR sequencing, of whom roughly 210 received two doses of AZD1222 and about 26 received two doses of the MenACWY control vaccine. Trial participants were enrolled by age into subgroups of 18-55, 56-69 and 70-plus years, and 148, 28 and 57 TCR-sequenced participants, respectively, were included in these subgroups.

In the paper's terms, the time point label means: baseline before first vaccination. Vaccinee samples came from UK trials COV001 and COV002, including a single-blind randomized controlled phase 2/3 trial of AZD1222 (ChAdOx1 nCoV-19) in healthy adults. For TCRbeta chain sequencing, PBMC samples from trial participants were taken at day 0 and at day 28 after the second dose. The germline V gene specifies SGHVS as CDR1 and FQNEAQ as CDR2. Its CDR3 holds 14 amino acids, cysteine through phenylalanine. Left in the record is the CDR3 DNA by itself, 42 bases read in frame from the first base. Relative to germline, V is missing 5 bases and J is missing 1 base, with 5 bases of the junction outside any gene match. Study-wide conclusions, independent of this receptor: Vaccine-associated CD4 TCRs spanned the whole spike protein, with dominant responses in regions 160-218 and 743-854. The 56-69-year group was small, and its depth increase did not reach significance, likely because of low power. No day 14 peak-response samples were available, so repertoires were characterized only after the peak T cell response. After two AZD1222 doses, spike-specific TCR breadth and depth were significantly higher than at day 0 and than in MenACWY recipients. Reportedly, almost half of the unique spike-specific TCRs recognized epitopes lying outside the regions that are mutated in the B.1.351 and B.1.1.7 variants. Only five to seven AZD1222 recipients were SARS-CoV-2 seropositive at baseline, limiting conclusions about previously exposed vaccinees. Participants were mostly white British and included more females than males, and it was suggested by the authors that clonal diversity may have been underestimated.

The origin of this receptor is an adult in good health. The rearrangement combines TRBV7-8 with TRBJ2-7; 7 central bases correspond to TRBD1. The source material was peripheral blood, sampled on day 0 of AZD1222 vaccination. The DNA is as follows: TGTGCCAGCAGCACCGGGACAGATTCCTACGAGCAGTACTTC. Translated, it gives CASSTGTDSYEQYF.